This is a list of T cell receptor beta chains from one sample in a study of CD8 T cells in Susac syndrome. A single record per CDR3 protein comes from TCRdb applying MiXCR to the immunoSEQ multiplex PCR reads. The table includes some 200,000 distinct CDR3 sequences, 91% detected once. Sequencing was done on a sample of CD4+ T cells from PBMCs. The receptors come from a human donor with Susac syndrome. CDR3s include the opening cysteine and the closing phenylalanine or tryptophan. The D gene is left open where the match is weak. The size field is filled for only some rows; it gives once, few, many or a size class.

>NA|NA|TRBJ2-1|TRBV5-6
CASSSQRISFF
TGTGCCAGCAGTTCCCAGCGGATTTCGTTCTTC
>NA|few|TRBJ2-6|TRBV5-4
CASSFFLSSGANVLTF
TGTGCCAGCAGCTTCTTTTTGAGCTCTGGGGCCAACGTCCTGACTTTC
>NA|NA|TRBJ2-1|TRBV20-1
CSAWTPDPENNEQFF
TGCAGTGCTTGGACTCCCGACCCCGAGAACAATGAGCAGTTCTTC
>TRBD1|NA|TRBJ2-5|TRBV20-1
CSATKGAETQYF
TGCAGTGCTACGAAGGGGGCCGAGACCCAGTACTTC
>NA|NA|TRBJ2-3|TRBV9
CASTSENTDTQYF
TGTGCCTCCACGTCGGAAAATACAGATACGCAGTATTTT
>NA|NA|TRBJ2-1|TRBV7-3
CASSLVAGTTMGEQFF
TGTGCCAGCAGCTTAGTTGCGGGGACAACTATGGGTGAGCAGTTCTTC
>NA|NA|TRBJ1-5|TRBV9
CASSVSDRNQPQHF
TGTGCCAGCAGCGTAAGTGACAGAAATCAGCCCCAGCATTTT
>NA|NA|TRBJ2-5|TRBV6-2/TRBV6-3
CASRPRGAGETQYF
TGTGCCAGCAGACCTCGCGGGGCCGGGGAGACCCAGTACTTC
>NA|once|TRBJ2-5|TRBV9
CASSVGSQRETQYF
TGTGCCAGCAGCGTTGGATCTCAAAGGGAGACCCAGTACTTC
>NA|NA|TRBJ1-2|TRBV6-1
CASRGAPYGYTF
TGTGCCAGCAGGGGGGCGCCGTATGGCTACACCTTC
>NA|NA|TRBJ1-2|TRBV19
CASISRVAEGGYTF
TGTGCCAGTATCTCGCGGGTGGCAGAAGGTGGCTACACCTTC
>NA|NA|TRBJ1-1|TRBV5-1
CASSFGEGMNTEAFF
TGCGCCAGCAGCTTCGGGGAGGGAATGAACACTGAAGCTTTCTTT
>NA|NA|TRBJ1-2|TRBV6-5
CASSKANYGYTF
TGTGCCAGCAGTAAAGCTAACTATGGCTACACCTTC
>NA|NA|TRBJ1-4|TRBV30
CAWSPHNEKLFF
TGTGCCTGGAGTCCCCATAATGAAAAACTGTTTTTT
>NA|few|TRBJ2-6|TRBV10-3
CAISAGQGAEGGGANVLTF
TGTGCCATCAGTGCGGGGCAGGGTGCTGAGGGTGGTGGGGCCAACGTCCTGACTTTC
>NA|NA|TRBJ1-2|TRBV7-9
CASSFTDSYGYTF
TGTGCCAGCAGCTTCACAGACTCCTATGGCTACACCTTC
>NA|NA|TRBJ1-2|TRBV6-6
CASSKAGNYGYTF
TGTGCCAGCAGTAAGGCAGGGAACTATGGCTACACCTTC
>TRBD1|NA|TRBJ2-2|TRBV14
CASSQTGSVTGELFF
TGTGCCAGCAGCCAGACAGGGAGCGTCACCGGGGAGCTGTTTTTT
>NA|NA|TRBJ1-2|TRBV29-1
CSVEGGDGYTF
TGCAGCGTTGAAGGGGGCGACGGCTACACCTTC
>NA|NA|TRBJ2-5|TRBV9
CASSVSWGGHQETQYF
TGTGCCAGCAGCGTAAGCTGGGGGGGGCACCAAGAGACCCAGTACTTC
>TRBD1|NA|TRBJ1-1|TRBV6-5
CASSSATGTNTEAFF
TGTGCCAGCAGTTCTGCGACAGGGACGAACACTGAAGCTTTCTTT
>TRBD1|NA|TRBJ2-5|TRBV9
CASSFLDRGQETQYF
TGTGCCAGCAGTTTTCTCGACAGGGGGCAAGAGACCCAGTACTTC
>NA|NA|TRBJ1-5|TRBV19
CASKDRSDQPQHF
TGTGCCAGTAAGGACAGATCCGATCAGCCCCAGCATTTT
>NA|NA|TRBJ1-2|TRBV7-2
CASSANPVGGGGYTF
TGTGCCAGCAGCGCCAACCCGGTGGGGGGAGGTGGCTACACCTTC
>NA|NA|TRBJ2-3|TRBV18
CASSPVETDTQYF
TGTGCCAGCTCACCAGTGGAGACAGATACGCAGTATTTT
>NA|few|TRBJ2-5|TRBV5-1
CASSLVGVQETQYF
TGTGCCAGCAGCTTAGTTGGGGTCCAAGAGACCCAGTACTTC
>TRBD2|NA|TRBJ2-7|TRBV2
CASRTSSGRVYEQYF
TGTGCCAGCAGAACCTCTAGCGGGAGAGTCTACGAGCAGTACTTC
>NA|NA|TRBJ1-1|TRBV5-1
CASSLIVGKNTEAFF
TGCGCCAGCAGCTTGATAGTAGGTAAGAACACTGAAGCTTTCTTT
>NA|NA|TRBJ2-1|TRBV9
CASKQGGEYNEQFF
TGTGCCAGCAAACAGGGGGGGGAATACAATGAGCAGTTCTTC
>TRBD1|NA|TRBJ2-7|TRBV10-1
CASSETRWDRGNEQYF
TGCGCCAGCAGTGAGACAAGATGGGACAGGGGCAACGAGCAGTACTTC
>NA|NA|TRBJ2-3|TRBV20-1
CLGAQGSTDTQYF
TGCCTTGGGGCCCAGGGATCCACAGATACGCAGTATTTT
>NA|NA|TRBJ2-5|TRBV5-6
CASSTQAGHGETQYF
TGTGCCAGCAGCACCCAAGCGGGACACGGAGAGACCCAGTACTTC
>NA|NA|TRBJ2-1|TRBV7-6
CASSLQTNEQFF
TGTGCCAGCAGCTTACAGACCAATGAGCAGTTCTTC
>NA|NA|TRBJ1-5|TRBV7-9
CASSLGSGQSQPQHF
TGTGCCAGCAGCTTAGGATCCGGGCAGAGTCAGCCCCAGCATTTT
>TRBD1|NA|TRBJ2-6|TRBV9
CASSSYTGGGSGANVLTF
TGTGCCAGCAGCTCGTACACAGGGGGCGGCTCTGGGGCCAACGTCCTGACTTTC
>NA|NA|TRBJ2-3|TRBV7-9
CASSLTGSSPDTQYF
TGTGCCAGCAGCTTAACCGGGAGCAGTCCAGATACGCAGTATTTT
>TRBD1|NA|TRBJ2-3|TRBV4-1
CASSQEGTGAATQYF
TGCGCCAGCAGCCAAGAAGGGACAGGGGCGGCCACGCAGTATTTT
>NA|NA|TRBJ1-5|TRBV25-1
CASSAYGGGQPQHF
TGTGCCAGCAGCGCTTATGGGGGCGGTCAGCCCCAGCATTTT
>NA|once|TRBJ2-1|TRBV12-3/TRBV12-4
CASSHRVGPYNEQFF
TGTGCCAGCAGTCACCGGGTAGGGCCTTACAATGAGCAGTTCTTC
>TRBD2|NA|TRBJ2-7|TRBV12-3/TRBV12-4
CASRRTSGSYEQYF
TGTGCCAGCCGGAGGACTAGCGGGTCCTACGAGCAGTACTTC
>TRBD2|NA|TRBJ2-3|TRBV25-1
CASSDTSGRALDTQYF
TGTGCCAGCAGTGACACTAGCGGGAGGGCCCTAGATACGCAGTATTTT
>NA|once|TRBJ2-3|TRBV27
CARTQAATDTQYF
TGTGCCAGGACCCAGGCCGCTACAGATACGCAGTATTTT
>NA|few|TRBJ1-1|TRBV6-5
CASSRMNTEAFF
TGTGCCAGCAGTAGAATGAACACTGAAGCTTTCTTT
>NA|few|TRBJ1-3|TRBV12-3/TRBV12-4
CASSPSSGNTIYF
TGTGCCAGCAGTCCGTCCTCTGGAAACACCATATATTTT
>NA|few|TRBJ2-1|TRBV6-2/TRBV6-3
CASNRLNEQFF
TGTGCCAGCAACCGGCTCAATGAGCAGTTCTTC
>NA|once|TRBJ1-2|TRBV12-3/TRBV12-4
CASTPGEGGYTF
TGTGCCAGCACCCCAGGGGAGGGTGGCTACACCTTC
>TRBD1|NA|TRBJ1-2|TRBV7-3
CASSFNLQGGYYGYTF
TGTGCCAGCAGCTTCAACCTACAGGGGGGATACTATGGCTACACCTTC
>NA|few|TRBJ2-5|TRBV18
CASSPKQETQYF
TGTGCCAGCTCACCAAAACAAGAGACCCAGTACTTC
>NA|NA|TRBJ1-1|TRBV20-1
CSASPVNTEAFF
TGCAGTGCTAGTCCTGTGAACACTGAAGCTTTCTTT
>NA|NA|TRBJ2-3|TRBV28
CASSLMNSAGTDTQYF
TGTGCCAGCAGTTTGATGAATAGCGCCGGCACAGATACGCAGTATTTT
>NA|NA|TRBJ2-5|TRBV7-2
CASSPIRSGEETQYF
TGTGCCAGCAGCCCCATACGTAGCGGAGAAGAGACCCAGTACTTC
>TRBD1|NA|TRBJ1-2|TRBV12-3/TRBV12-4
CASSPNLGQGNYGYTF
TGTGCCAGCAGTCCCAACCTGGGACAGGGTAACTATGGCTACACCTTC
>NA|NA|TRBJ2-7|TRBV5-1
CASSLEGWSGPSYEQYF
TGCGCCAGCAGCTTGGAGGGTTGGAGCGGACCCAGCTACGAGCAGTACTTC
>NA|NA|TRBJ2-3|TRBV20-1
CSARVDSSTDTQYF
TGCAGTGCTAGAGTTGACAGTAGCACAGATACGCAGTATTTT
>TRBD1|NA|TRBJ2-3|TRBV12-3/TRBV12-4
CASSQGALGWDTQYF
TGTGCCAGCAGTCAGGGGGCGTTGGGATGGGATACGCAGTATTTT